These 22 T cell receptor beta chains came from one sample sequenced in a study of CD8 T cells in Susac syndrome (dated by TCRdb to about 2019). Library preparation used the immunoSEQ multiplex PCR assay. RNA was extracted with the RNeasy kit and about 0.5 to 1 ug was reverse transcribed using random hexamers. Using fastp at Q25 and MiXCR, TCRdb reprocessed the public reads and kept productive beta chains. Rows are unified per CDR3 protein, each entry keeping the most common DNA and genes. The sample table shows 300,000 or so distinct CDR3 sequences, and around 92% are seen once. The ten top clones hold over 0.05% of the sample. The sample was CD4+ T cells from PBMCs. These receptor sequences come from a human donor with multiple sclerosis.

The CDR3 sequence is CASSFQQGNTDTQYF. CDR3 DNA sequence: TGTGCCAGCAGCTTTCAACAGGGGAACACAGATACGCAGTATTTT. The rearrangement links TRBV7-9 to TRBJ2-3; 7 nucleotides line up with TRBD1. The germline CDR1 and CDR2 sequences are SEHNR and FQNEAQ (reference sequence). V shed 3 bases and J 2 bases; nucleotides not matched to a gene: 5. The length of the CDR3 is 15 residues.

With respect to this clonotype: One junction end does not reproduce the germline sequence, and a read error may be involved. V gene TRBV29-1 combines with J gene TRBJ2-3; no clear D. The CDR3 loop spans 14 amino acids. Germline CDR1 and CDR2: SQVTM and ANQGSEA. The CDR3 DNA reads TGCAGCGTAGAAGGACCGCTTGGGACAGATACGCAGTATTTT. As protein: CSVEGPLGTDTQYF.

The gene calls are TRBV7-2 and TRBJ2-1; TRBD2 is a possible D gene (5 bases). CDR3 length: 15 residues. The V gene's germline CDR1 is SGHTA and CDR2 FQGNSA. V lost 5 bases and J lost 5, with 16 bases in between. The CDR3 protein is CASSISDLADNEQFF. DNA of the CDR3: TGTGCCAGCAGCATCTCGGATCTAGCTGACAATGAGCAGTTCTTC.

The chain joins TRBV20-1 to TRBJ2-5; 8 nucleotides align to TRBD1. The CDR3 consists of 15 residues. CDR1 is DFQATT and CDR2 is SNEGSKA in the germline V gene (reference sequence). Trimming removed 3 bases from V and 0 bases from J; junction bases left unmatched: 6. CDR3 DNA sequence: TGCAGTGCTAGGACAGGGGAGCCGTACCAAGAGACCCAGTACTTC. Its translation is CSARTGEPYQETQYF.

The V and J genes are TRBV11-3 and TRBJ2-1, with TRBD2 identical over 11 bases. Looked up from germline, CDR1 is SGHNT and CDR2 is YENEEA. The CDR3 runs to 17 residues. The trim removed 5 bases at V and 1 base at J, leaving 7 bases unmatched. The CDR3 coding sequence is TGTGCCAGCAGCCCCGGGGCTAGCGGGGGGTCCTACAATGAGCAGTTCTTC. Its protein product is CASSPGASGGSYNEQFF.

The chain uses TRBV7-2 and TRBJ2-7, with D possibly TRBD1 on 6 matching bases. The germline V gene has CDR1 SGHTA and CDR2 FQGNSA. CDR3 length: 15 amino acids. Trimming removed 5 bases at V and 4 bases at J, with 18 bases between. The CDR3 DNA reads TGTGCCAGCAGCCAAGCGGCCGGACAGCCATACGAGCAGTACTTC. This encodes CASSQAAGQPYEQYF.

The rearrangement joins TRBV7-2 to TRBJ1-3; TRBD1 might be the D (6 bases). From germline, CDR1 is SGHTA and CDR2 FQGNSA. The CDR3 extends over 14 amino acids. Trimming took 3 bases from V and 2 from J, leaving 8 bases between them. CDR3 DNA sequence: TGTGCCAGCAGCTTCAACAGGGCTGGAAACACCATATATTTT. Its protein product is CASSFNRAGNTIYF.

The rearrangement links TRBV30 to TRBJ2-1, with D possibly TRBD2 on 5 matching bases. The CDR3 covers 13 residues. V lost 2 bases to trimming and J lost 4 bases, with 9 bases between them. Germline values: CDR1 GTSNPN, CDR2 SVGIG (reference sequence). The CDR3 bases are TGTGCCTGGAGTCGCAGAGGGTACAATGAGCAGTTCTTC. Translating gives CAWSRRGYNEQFF.

CDR3 loop: CASSGLGGTDTDTQYF. CDR3 in DNA: TGTGCCAGCAGCGGGTTGGGGGGGACGGACACAGATACGCAGTATTTT. The chain couples TRBV9 to TRBJ2-3; 7 nucleotides align to TRBD2. CDR1 is SGDLS and CDR2 is YYNGEE in the germline V gene. V gave up 3 bases and J gave up 2 bases; unmatched junction bases: 9. The CDR3 sequence is 16 residues long.

The chain employs TRBV29-1 and TRBJ1-1; TRBD1 agrees at 7 bases. CDR3 size: 13 residues. The germline V gene encodes CDR1 SQVTM and CDR2 ANQGSEA. V was pared by 4 bases and J by 1 base, with 3 bases of the junction left unmatched. CDR3 loop: CSVVAGGNTEAFF. Written as DNA, the CDR3 is TGCAGCGTTGTGGCAGGGGGGAACACTGAAGCTTTCTTT.

This chain links TRBV3-1 with TRBJ2-7; TRBD2 is a possible D gene (6 bases). Germline CDR1 reads LGHDT; CDR2 reads YNNKEL (reference sequence). The CDR3 consists of 15 residues. Trimming cost V 8 bases and J 2 bases, with 19 bases left between them. CDR3 sequence (DNA): TGTGCCAGCCACCCCGGGACTCAATCAACCTACGAGCAGTACTTC. Translated: CASHPGTQSTYEQYF.

The chain joins TRBV6-1 to TRBJ2-3; 8 bases line up with TRBD2. Germline CDR1 is MNHNS and CDR2 is SASEGT. Trimming cost V 8 bases and J 3 bases; bases outside gene matches: 7. The CDR3 extends over 14 amino acids. The CDR3 bases are TGTGCCAGCCACGGGGGGGCTGCAACAGATACGCAGTATTTT. The encoded protein is CASHGGAATDTQYF.

This clonotype was recorded once. The rearrangement uses TRBV19 and TRBJ1-2; D ambiguous. This CDR3 spans 15 amino acids. V was pared by 3 bases and J by 2 bases, with 13 bases between. Germline CDR1 and CDR2: LNHDA and SQIVND (reference sequence). Written as DNA, the CDR3 is TGTGCCAGTAGTATTTCACGGACGGTGAACTATGGCTACACCTTC. Encoded protein: CASSISRTVNYGYTF.

The chain employs TRBV19 and TRBJ2-5; D is possibly TRBD1 (6 bases). Germline values: CDR1 LNHDA, CDR2 SQIVND (reference sequence). Trimming took off 4 bases at V and 2 bases at J, with 14 bases between the two ends. The CDR3 extends over 15 amino acids. The CDR3 region has the DNA TGTGCCAGTAGTACGACCACAGGGCCACAAGAGACCCAGTACTTC. Its protein is CASSTTTGPQETQYF.

This rearrangement joins TRBV7-9 to TRBJ1-1, with 7 nucleotides matching TRBD1. J lost 1 base, V lost 5 bases, and 7 bases had no gene match. CDR3 length: 15 residues. The germline gives CDR1 SEHNR, CDR2 FQNEAQ (reference sequence). Written as DNA, the CDR3 is TGTGCCAGCAGCGCCGGGACAGCCCAGAACACTGAAGCTTTCTTT. Amino acids: CASSAGTAQNTEAFF.

This clonotype was seen once. The chain combines TRBV28 with TRBJ1-6; D uncertain. With 3 bases removed from V and 7 bases from J, the gap between germline ends came to 7 bases. CDR3 length: 13 residues. The germline V gene has CDR1 MDHEN and CDR2 SYDVKM. This CDR3 is CASSFPRNSPLHF. The DNA for the CDR3 is TGTGCCAGCAGTTTCCCGCGCAATTCACCCCTCCACTTT.

The rearrangement uses TRBV20-1 and TRBJ2-7; TRBD1 agrees at 9 bases. Germline CDR1 reads DFQATT; CDR2 reads SNEGSKA (reference sequence). The trim removed 2 bases at V and 3 bases at J, leaving 2 bases unmatched. The CDR3 spans 13 residues. As DNA, the CDR3 is TGCAGTGCTAGATCGGACAGGGGCTACGAGCAGTACTTC. As protein: CSARSDRGYEQYF.

This chain joins TRBV30 and TRBJ2-3; the D is unclear. Germline V CDR1 and CDR2: GTSNPN, SVGIG (reference sequence). Trimming stripped 0 bases from V and 4 bases from J, with 17 bases between. CDR3 size: 16 residues. The CDR3 is CAWSVVVGRWADTQYF. Written as DNA, the CDR3 is TGTGCCTGGAGTGTGGTAGTCGGGCGTTGGGCAGATACGCAGTATTTT. Full variable domain (remainder filled in from reference TRBV30 and TRBJ2-3): SQTIHQWPATLVQPVGSPLSLECTVEGTSNPNLYWYRQAAGRGLQLLFYSVGIGQISSEVPQNLSASRPQDRQFILSSKKLLLSDSGFYLCAWSVVVGRWADTQYFGPGTRLTVL.

The chain couples TRBV20-1 to TRBJ2-7; D unresolved. CDR3 length: 13 residues. V was clipped by 1 base and J by 6 bases, with 13 bases between them. The germline V gene encodes CDR1 DFQATT and CDR2 SNEGSKA (reference sequence). CDR3 protein: CSARGGSLSEQYF. As DNA, the CDR3 is TGCAGTGCTAGAGGCGGTTCTCTTTCCGAGCAGTACTTC.

V usage is TRBV5-1 and J usage is TRBJ1-3; no reliable D call. V was trimmed by 0 bases and J by 1 base, leaving 11 bases between them. The CDR3 sequence is 16 residues long. Looked up from germline, CDR1 is SGHRS and CDR2 is YFSETQ. CDR3 nucleotides: TGCGCCAGCAGCTTGGGACCGGCGCGATCTGGAAACACCATATATTTT. Its protein product is CASSLGPARSGNTIYF.

The chain has TRBV20-1 and TRBJ2-3; TRBD2 matches at 7 bases. Unmatched junction bases numbered 9, after V lost 6 bases and J lost 0 bases. The CDR3 has 15 amino acids. CDR1 and CDR2 from the germline V gene are DFQATT and SNEGSKA (reference sequence). Written as DNA, the CDR3 is TGCAGTGCCCCGGCGCCCGGGGGGAGCACAGATACGCAGTATTTT. This codes for CSAPAPGGSTDTQYF.

The gene calls are TRBV7-9 and TRBJ1-2, with D maybe TRBD1 (6 bases). Germline CDR1 is SEHNR and CDR2 is FQNEAQ (reference sequence). The CDR3 consists of 14 residues. The germline V and J ends were trimmed by 2 bases and 2 bases, with 9 bases remaining between them. The CDR3 DNA follows: TGTGCCAGCAGCTTAAAGGGGGGCAACTATGGCTACACCTTC. Translating it yields CASSLKGGNYGYTF.